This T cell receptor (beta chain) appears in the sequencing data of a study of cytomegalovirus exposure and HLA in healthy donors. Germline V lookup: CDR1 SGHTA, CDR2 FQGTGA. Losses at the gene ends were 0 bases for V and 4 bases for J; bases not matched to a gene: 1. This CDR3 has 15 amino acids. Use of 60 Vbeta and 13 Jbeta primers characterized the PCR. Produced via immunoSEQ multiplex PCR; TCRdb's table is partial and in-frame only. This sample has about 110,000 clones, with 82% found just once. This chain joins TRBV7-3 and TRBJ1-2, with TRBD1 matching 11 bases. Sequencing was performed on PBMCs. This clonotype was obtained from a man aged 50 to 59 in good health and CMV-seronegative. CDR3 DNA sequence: TGTGCCAGCAGCTTAACGGGGACAGGGGGCTATGGCTACACCTTC. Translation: CASSLTGTGGYGYTF. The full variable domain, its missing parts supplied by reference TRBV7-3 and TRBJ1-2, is GAGVSQTPSNKVTEKGKYVELRCDPISGHTALYWYRQSLGQGPEFLIYFQGTGAADDSGLPNDRFFAVRPEGSVSTLKIQRTERGDSAVYLCASSLTGTGGYGYTFGSGTRLTVV.